This entry features one T cell receptor beta chain sequence. This entry is derived from a study of shared clonotypes between healthy human individuals. Naive-designated CD8 cells lacked CD45RO, were positively enriched for CCR7, and omitted terminally differentiated effector memory CD45RA+ cells. Clones were sequenced by immunoSEQ multiplex PCR, and TCRdb holds only the in-frame ones, with some missing. The table has around 2.1 million clones, about 92% seen once. Between the trimmed V and J ends, which lost 0 bases and 6 bases, there was a span of 12 bases. CDR1 is MGHRA and CDR2 is YSYEKL in the germline V gene. The length of the CDR3 is 15 residues.

The clonotype originates from a man between 18 and 29 years old in good health. Some clones in this sample may be carry-over from other donors' samples. Specimen: naive CD8+ T cells from PBMCs. V usage is TRBV4-1 and J usage is TRBJ2-1, with a possible D match to TRBD1 (6 bases). The CDR3 here is CASSQEDSGSNEQFF. CDR3 in DNA: TGCGCCAGCAGCCAAGAGGACAGTGGTAGCAATGAGCAGTTCTTC.